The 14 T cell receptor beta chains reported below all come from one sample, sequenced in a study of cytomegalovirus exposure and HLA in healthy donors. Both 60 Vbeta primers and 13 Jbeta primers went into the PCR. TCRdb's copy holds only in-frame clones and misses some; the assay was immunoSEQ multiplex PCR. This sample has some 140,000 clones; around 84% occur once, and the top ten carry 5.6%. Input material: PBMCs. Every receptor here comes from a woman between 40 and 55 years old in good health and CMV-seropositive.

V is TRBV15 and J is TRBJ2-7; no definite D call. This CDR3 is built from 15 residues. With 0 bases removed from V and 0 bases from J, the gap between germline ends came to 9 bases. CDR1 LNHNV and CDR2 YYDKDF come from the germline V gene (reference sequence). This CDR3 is CATSRDPTGSYEQYF. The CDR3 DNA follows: TGTGCCACCAGCAGAGATCCCACGGGCTCCTACGAGCAGTACTTC.

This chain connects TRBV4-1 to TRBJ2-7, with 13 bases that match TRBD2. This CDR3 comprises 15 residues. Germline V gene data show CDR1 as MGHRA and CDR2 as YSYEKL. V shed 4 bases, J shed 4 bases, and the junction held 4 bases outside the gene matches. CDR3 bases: TGCGCCAGCAGCCGGACTAGCGGGAGCTCTTACGAGCAGTACTTC. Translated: CASSRTSGSSYEQYF.

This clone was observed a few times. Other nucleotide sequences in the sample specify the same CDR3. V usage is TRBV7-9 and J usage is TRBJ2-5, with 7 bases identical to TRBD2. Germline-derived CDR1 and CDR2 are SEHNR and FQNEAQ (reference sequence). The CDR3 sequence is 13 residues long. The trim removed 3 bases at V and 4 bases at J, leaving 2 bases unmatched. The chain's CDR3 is CASSLTGGETQYF. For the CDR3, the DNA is TGTGCCAGCAGCTTGACGGGAGGAGAGACCCAGTACTTC.

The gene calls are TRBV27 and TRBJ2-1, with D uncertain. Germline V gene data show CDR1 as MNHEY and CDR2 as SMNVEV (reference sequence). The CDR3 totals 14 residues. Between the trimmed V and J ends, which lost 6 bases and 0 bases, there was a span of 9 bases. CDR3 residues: CASRGSSSYNEQFF. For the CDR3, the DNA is TGTGCCAGCAGGGGCTCGAGCTCCTACAATGAGCAGTTCTTC.

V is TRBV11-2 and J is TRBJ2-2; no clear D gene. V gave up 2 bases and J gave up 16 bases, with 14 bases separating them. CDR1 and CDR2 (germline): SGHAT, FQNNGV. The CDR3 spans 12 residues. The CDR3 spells CASSLLRDKRFF. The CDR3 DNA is TGTGCCAGCAGCTTACTCCGAGATAAACGGTTTTTT. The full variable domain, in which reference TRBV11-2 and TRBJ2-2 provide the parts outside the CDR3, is EAGVAQSPRYKIIEKRQSVAFWCNPISGHATLYWYQQILGQGPKLLIQFQNNGVVDDSQLPKDRFSAERLKGVDSTLKIQPAKLEDSAVYLCASSLLRDKRFFGEGSRLTVL.

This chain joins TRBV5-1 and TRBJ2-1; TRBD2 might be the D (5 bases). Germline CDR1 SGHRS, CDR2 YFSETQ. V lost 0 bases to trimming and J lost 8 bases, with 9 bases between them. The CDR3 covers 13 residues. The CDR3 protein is CASSLAGIHEQFF. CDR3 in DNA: TGCGCCAGCAGCTTGGCGGGGATTCATGAGCAGTTCTTC.

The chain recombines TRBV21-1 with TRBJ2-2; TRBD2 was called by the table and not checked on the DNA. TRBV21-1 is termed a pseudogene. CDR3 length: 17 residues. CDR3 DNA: TGTGCGTTAGCGGGAGGCTCCCCTCCGGCGAACACCGGGGAGCTGTTTTTT. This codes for CALAGGSPPANTGELFF.

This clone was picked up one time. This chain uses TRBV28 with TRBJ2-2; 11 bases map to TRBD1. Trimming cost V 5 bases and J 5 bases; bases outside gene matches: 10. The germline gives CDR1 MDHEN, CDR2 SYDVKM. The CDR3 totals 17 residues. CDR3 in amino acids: CASSGTGQGVSTGELFF. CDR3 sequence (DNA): TGTGCCAGCAGTGGGACGGGACAGGGGGTATCTACCGGGGAGCTGTTTTTT.

The CDR3 protein is CASSEGRLEAFF. The CDR3 region has the DNA TGTGCCAGCAGTGAAGGGCGACTTGAAGCTTTCTTT. The chain carries TRBV2 and TRBJ1-1; D gene uncertain. Trimming stripped 1 base from V and 7 bases from J, with 7 bases between. The CDR3 is 12 residues long. Germline CDR1 is SNHLY and CDR2 is FYNNEI. Full variable domain (outside the CDR3, taken from reference TRBV2 and TRBJ1-1): EPEVTQTPSHQVTQMGQEVILRCVPISNHLYFYWYRQILGQKVEFLVSFYNNEISEKSEIFDDQFSVERPDGSNFTLKIRSTKLEDSAMYFCASSEGRLEAFFGQGTRLTVV.

CDR3 nucleotides: TGCGCCAGCAGCTTACTAGCGGAATCATACAATGAGCAGTTCTTC. Translating it yields CASSLLAESYNEQFF. The chain is built from TRBV5-1 and TRBJ2-1; 8 bases align to TRBD2. J gave up 4 bases and V 2 bases, and 5 bases lay outside the gene matches. The CDR3 consists of 15 residues. CDR1 is SGHRS and CDR2 is YFSETQ in the germline V gene.

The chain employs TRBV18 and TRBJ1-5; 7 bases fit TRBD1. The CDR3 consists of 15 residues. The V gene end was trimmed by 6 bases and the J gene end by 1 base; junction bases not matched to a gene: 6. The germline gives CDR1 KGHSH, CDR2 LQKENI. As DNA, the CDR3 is TGTGCCAGCTCGGAGGGACAGCTGAGCAATCAGCCCCAGCATTTT. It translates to CASSEGQLSNQPQHF.

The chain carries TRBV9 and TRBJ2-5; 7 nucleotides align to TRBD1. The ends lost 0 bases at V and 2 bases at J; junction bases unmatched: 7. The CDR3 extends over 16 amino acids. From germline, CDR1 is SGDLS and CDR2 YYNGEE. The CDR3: CASSVGETGSQETQYF. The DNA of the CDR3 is TGTGCCAGCAGCGTAGGAGAGACAGGGAGTCAAGAGACCCAGTACTTC.

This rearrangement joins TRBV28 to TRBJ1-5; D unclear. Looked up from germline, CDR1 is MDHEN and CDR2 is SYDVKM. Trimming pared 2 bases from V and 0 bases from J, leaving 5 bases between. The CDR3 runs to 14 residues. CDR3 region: CASSLIYSNQPQHF. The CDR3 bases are TGTGCCAGCAGTTTAATTTATAGCAATCAGCCCCAGCATTTT.

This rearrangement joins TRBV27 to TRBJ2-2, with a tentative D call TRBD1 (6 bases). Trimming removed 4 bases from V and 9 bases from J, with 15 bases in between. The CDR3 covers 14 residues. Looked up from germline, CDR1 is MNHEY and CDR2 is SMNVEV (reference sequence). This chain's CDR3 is CASSSALQGRELFF. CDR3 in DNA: TGTGCCAGCAGTTCAGCCCTACAGGGAAGGGAGCTGTTTTTT.